This is a list of T cell receptor beta chains from one sample in a study of regulatory T cells in long-lasting Graves disease. TCRdb used MiXCR to reprocess the multiplex PCR reads, holding one entry per CDR3 protein. The sample lists hundreds of thousands of distinct CDR3 sequences; less than 25% were seen once. The sequences come from peripheral blood mononuclear cells (PBMCs), collected when the disease was refractory, from a patient treated with antithyroid drugs. The receptors come from a female donor with Graves disease. Each CDR3 is given with its conserved first and last residue. Fields, in order: D gene, V gene, clone size, J gene, CDR3 DNA, CDR3 protein. The D gene is left open where the match is weak. Clone size, where shown, is once, few, many, or a class for clones that have expanded.

-	TRBV20-1	many	TRBJ1-1	TGCAGTGCTTCACGGTGGGCAGGACCAACGCTGAGTGACACTGAAGCTTTCTTT	CSASRWAGPTLSDTEAFF
-	TRBV7-2	-	TRBJ2-1	TGTGCCAGCAGCGCTAAAACAGGGGAGGGGGGGACCTACAATGAGCAGTTCTTC	CASSAKTGEGGTYNEQFF
-	TRBV2	-	TRBJ1-4	TGTGCCAGCAGTGAAGCCCCGGACGGCTCACCTAATGAAAAACTGTTTTTT	CASSEAPDGSPNEKLFF
-	TRBV3-2	few	TRBJ2-4	TGTGCCAGCAGCCAAAGACAGAGAGCCAAAAACATTCAGTACTTC	CASSQRQRAKNIQYF
-	TRBV20-1	many	TRBJ1-5	TGCAGTGCTAGAGTTAGGGAAGGGAGTAATCAGCCCCAGCATTTT	CSARVREGSNQPQHF
-	TRBV11-2	-	TRBJ1-6	TGTGCCAGCAGCTTAATAGGAGGTTGGGGTAATTCACCCCTCCACTTT	CASSLIGGWGNSPLHF
-	TRBV12-5	-	TRBJ2-2	TGTGCTAGTGCCTCCCGGGCAGAGGCCACCGGGGAGCTGTTTTTT	CASASRAEATGELFF
-	TRBV6-2/TRBV6-3	few	TRBJ2-7	TGTGCCAGCCAAGGGGGTCCCTACGAGCAGTACTTC	CASQGGPYEQYF
-	TRBV11-2	many	TRBJ1-1	TGTGCCAGCAGCTTAGGCCAGGGCTACACTGAAGCTTTCTTT	CASSLGQGYTEAFF
-	TRBV27	-	TRBJ2-3	TGTGCCAGCAGTTTATCGGTTGCGACAGATACGCAGTATTTT	CASSLSVATDTQYF